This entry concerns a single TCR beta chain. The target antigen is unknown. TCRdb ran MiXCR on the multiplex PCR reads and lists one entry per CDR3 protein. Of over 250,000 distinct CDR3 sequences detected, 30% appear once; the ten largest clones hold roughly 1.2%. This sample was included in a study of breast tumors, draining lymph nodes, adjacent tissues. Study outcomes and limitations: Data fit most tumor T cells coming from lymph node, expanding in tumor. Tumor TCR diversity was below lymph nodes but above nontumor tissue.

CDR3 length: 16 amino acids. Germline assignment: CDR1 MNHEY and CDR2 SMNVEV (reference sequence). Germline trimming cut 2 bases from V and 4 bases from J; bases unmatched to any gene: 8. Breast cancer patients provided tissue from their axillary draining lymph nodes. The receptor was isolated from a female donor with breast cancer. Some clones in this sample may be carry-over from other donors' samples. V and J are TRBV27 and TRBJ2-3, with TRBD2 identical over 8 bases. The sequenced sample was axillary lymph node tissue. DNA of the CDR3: TGTGCCAGCAGTTTACTCCTAGCGGGCTTGCCAGATACGCAGTATTTT. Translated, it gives CASSLLLAGLPDTQYF.